The subject of this entry is one T cell receptor beta chain. The source of the sample is a study of blood T cell repertoires in COVID-19. In the source study's methods: Amplification from reference gene primers served as the basis for estimated nucleated cell counts. Sequencing used immunoSEQ multiplex PCR; TCRdb keeps in-frame clones, though not all of them. Clone size and V and J calls were adopted from that table, with D and trimming inferred from the DNA. The sample holds about 200,000 clones, around four fifths seen once. This CDR3 is built from 15 residues. Deletions cut 0 bases from V and 7 bases from J, with 10 bases between. Germline V gene sequence: CDR1 WNHNN, CDR2 SYGVQD (reference sequence).

The sample comprised peripheral blood. The sequence derives from a woman between 50 and 59 years old with active or convalescent COVID-19. This rearrangement joins TRBV10-1 to TRBJ1-6; no reliable D call. The CDR3, as DNA: TGCGCCAGCAGTGAGTCGGTAGCGAAGAATTCACCCCTCCACTTT. Translating gives CASSESVAKNSPLHF.